The present T cell receptor (beta chain) was sequenced within a study of identical twins. General study results and limits: Abundant beta clonotypes from cord blood bore fewer insertions; memory repertoires lacked this pattern. Findings came from cross-sectional statistics, without long-term follow-up of donors.

This CDR3 region has 15 residues. Germline-derived CDR1 and CDR2 are MNHNS and SASEGT. The V and J ends lost 6 bases and 0 bases respectively, with 15 bases between them. In its sample, this clonotype was seen a few times. Its antigen is currently unknown. TCRdb reanalysed the 5' RACE reads using MiXCR and keeps one entry per CDR3 protein. This table has under 350,000 distinct CDR3 sequences, roughly 10% appearing once. The sample was also reused in another study, on yellow fever vaccine responses in identical twins. That work contributes: Twins showed a vaccine T cell response that reportedly seemed partly convergent, partly personalized.

What was sequenced was CD8+ T cells sorted from blood. This receptor was identified in a young woman in good health. The chain joins TRBV6-1 to TRBJ2-7; D is perhaps TRBD1 (6 bases). The CDR3 coding sequence is TGTGCCAGCAGGGGGGTGACAGGTTACTCCTACGAGCAGTACTTC. Its protein is CASRGVTGYSYEQYF.